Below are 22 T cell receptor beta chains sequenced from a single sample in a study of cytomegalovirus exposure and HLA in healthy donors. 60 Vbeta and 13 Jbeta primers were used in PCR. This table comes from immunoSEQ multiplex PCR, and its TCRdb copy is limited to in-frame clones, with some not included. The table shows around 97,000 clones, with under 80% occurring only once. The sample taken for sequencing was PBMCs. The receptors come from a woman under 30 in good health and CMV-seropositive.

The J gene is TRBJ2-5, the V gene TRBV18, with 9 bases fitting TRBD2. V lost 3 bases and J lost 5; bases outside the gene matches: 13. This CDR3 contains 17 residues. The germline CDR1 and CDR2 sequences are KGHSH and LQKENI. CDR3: CASSPGGASGARETQYF. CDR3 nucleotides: TGTGCCAGCTCACCTGGCGGGGCTAGCGGGGCCCGGGAGACCCAGTACTTC.

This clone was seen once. CDR3 sequence: CASRYNRDSKNNEQFF. The CDR3 DNA follows: TGTGCCAGCAGATACAACCGGGACAGCAAAAACAATGAGCAGTTCTTC. The chain has TRBV27 and TRBJ2-1, with 7 bases lining up with TRBD1. Germline values: CDR1 MNHEY, CDR2 SMNVEV (reference sequence). J lost 5 bases, V lost 6 bases, and 13 bases had no gene match. The CDR3 has 16 amino acids.

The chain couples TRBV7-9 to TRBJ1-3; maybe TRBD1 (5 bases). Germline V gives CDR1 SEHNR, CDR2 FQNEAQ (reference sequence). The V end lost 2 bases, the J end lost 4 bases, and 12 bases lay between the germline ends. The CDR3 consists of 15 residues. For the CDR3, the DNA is TGTGCCAGCAGCTTACAGGGAGGGTACGGAAACACCATATATTTT. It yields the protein CASSLQGGYGNTIYF.

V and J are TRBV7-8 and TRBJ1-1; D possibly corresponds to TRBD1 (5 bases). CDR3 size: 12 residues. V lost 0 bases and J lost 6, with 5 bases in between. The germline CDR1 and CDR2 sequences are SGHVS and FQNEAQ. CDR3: CASSLARAEAFF. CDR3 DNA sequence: TGTGCCAGCAGCTTAGCCAGGGCTGAAGCTTTCTTT.

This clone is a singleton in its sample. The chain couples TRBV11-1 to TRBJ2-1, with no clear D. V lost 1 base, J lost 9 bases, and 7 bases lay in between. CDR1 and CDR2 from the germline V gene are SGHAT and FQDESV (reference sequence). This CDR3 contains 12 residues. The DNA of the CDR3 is TGTGCCAGCAGCTTAGATCGGGTTGAGCAGTTCTTC. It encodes CASSLDRVEQFF.

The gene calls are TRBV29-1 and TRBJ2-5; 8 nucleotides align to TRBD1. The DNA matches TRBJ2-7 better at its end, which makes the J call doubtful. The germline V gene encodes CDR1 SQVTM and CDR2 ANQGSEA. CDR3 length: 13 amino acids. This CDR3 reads CSVAGTGSYEQYF. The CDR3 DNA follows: TGCAGCGTGGCCGGGACAGGTTCCTACGAGCAGTACTTC.

Written as DNA, the CDR3 is TGTGCCAGCAGGGGCCCGGACGGGACTAGCGGGTACAATGAGCAGTTCTTC. It specifies CASRGPDGTSGYNEQFF. The chain links TRBV7-9 to TRBJ2-1; 12 nucleotides line up with TRBD2. Germline V CDR1 and CDR2: SEHNR, FQNEAQ (reference sequence). Trimming removed 6 bases from V and 4 bases from J; junction bases left unmatched: 10. CDR3 length equals 17 residues.

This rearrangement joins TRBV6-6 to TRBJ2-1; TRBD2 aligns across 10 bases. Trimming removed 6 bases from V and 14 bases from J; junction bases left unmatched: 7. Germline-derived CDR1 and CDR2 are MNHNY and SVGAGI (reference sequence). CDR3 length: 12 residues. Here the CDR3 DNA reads TGTGCCAGCAGCTCCCCCGGGACTAGCGAGTTCTTC. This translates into CASSSPGTSEFF.

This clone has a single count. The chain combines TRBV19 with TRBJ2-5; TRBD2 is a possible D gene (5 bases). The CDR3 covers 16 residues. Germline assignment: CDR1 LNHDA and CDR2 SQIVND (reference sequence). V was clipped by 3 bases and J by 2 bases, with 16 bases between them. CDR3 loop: CASSIILGSVQETQYF. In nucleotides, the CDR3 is TGTGCCAGTAGTATCATTCTGGGTAGCGTACAAGAGACCCAGTACTTC. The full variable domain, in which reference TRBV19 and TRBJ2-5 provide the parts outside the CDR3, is DGGITQSPKYLFRKEGQNVTLSCEQNLNHDAMYWYRQDPGQGLRLIYYSQIVNDFQKGDIAEGYSVSREKKESFPLTVTSAQKNPTAFYLCASSIILGSVQETQYFGPGTRLLVL.

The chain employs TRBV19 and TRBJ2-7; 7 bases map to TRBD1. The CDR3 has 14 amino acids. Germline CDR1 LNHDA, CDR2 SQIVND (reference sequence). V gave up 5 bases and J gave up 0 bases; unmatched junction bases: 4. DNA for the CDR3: TGTGCCAGTAGTCCTCGACAGGGCTCCTACGAGCAGTACTTC. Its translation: CASSPRQGSYEQYF. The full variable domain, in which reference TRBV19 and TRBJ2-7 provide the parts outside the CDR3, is DGGITQSPKYLFRKEGQNVTLSCEQNLNHDAMYWYRQDPGQGLRLIYYSQIVNDFQKGDIAEGYSVSREKKESFPLTVTSAQKNPTAFYLCASSPRQGSYEQYFGPGTRLTVT.

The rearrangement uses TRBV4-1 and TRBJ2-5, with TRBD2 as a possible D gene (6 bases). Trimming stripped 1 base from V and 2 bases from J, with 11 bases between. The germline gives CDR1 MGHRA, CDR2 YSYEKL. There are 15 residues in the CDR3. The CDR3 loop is CASSQGWDSQETQYF. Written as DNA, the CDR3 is TGCGCCAGCAGCCAAGGTTGGGACTCACAAGAGACCCAGTACTTC.

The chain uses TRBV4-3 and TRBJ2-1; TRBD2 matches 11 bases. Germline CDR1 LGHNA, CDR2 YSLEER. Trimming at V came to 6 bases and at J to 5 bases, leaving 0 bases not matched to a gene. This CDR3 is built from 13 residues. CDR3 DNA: TGCGCCAGCAGGGGACTAGCGGACAATGAGCAGTTCTTC. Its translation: CASRGLADNEQFF.

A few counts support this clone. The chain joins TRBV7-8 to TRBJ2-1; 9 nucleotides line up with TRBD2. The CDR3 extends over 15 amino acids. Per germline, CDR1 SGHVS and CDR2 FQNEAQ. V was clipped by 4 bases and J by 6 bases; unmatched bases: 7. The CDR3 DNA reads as TGTGCCAGCAGCTACTTGCGGGAGGGTGGCAATGAGCAGTTCTTC. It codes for CASSYLREGGNEQFF.

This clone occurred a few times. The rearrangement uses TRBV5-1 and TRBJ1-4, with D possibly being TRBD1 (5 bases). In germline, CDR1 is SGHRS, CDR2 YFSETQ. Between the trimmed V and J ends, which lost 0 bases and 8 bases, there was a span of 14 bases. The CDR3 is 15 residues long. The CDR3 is CASSLAGGLGEKLFF. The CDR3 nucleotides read TGCGCCAGCAGCTTGGCCGGGGGATTGGGAGAAAAACTGTTTTTT.

The CDR3 here is CASFGTSGSNEQFF. The CDR3 DNA reads as TGCGCCAGCTTCGGGACTAGCGGATCCAATGAGCAGTTCTTC. The chain uses TRBV10-2 and TRBJ2-1, with 11 bases lining up with TRBD2. This CDR3 is built from 14 residues. The junction had 6 bases not matched to a gene; V was cut back by 8 bases and J by 6 bases. In germline, CDR1 is WSHSY, CDR2 SAAADI.

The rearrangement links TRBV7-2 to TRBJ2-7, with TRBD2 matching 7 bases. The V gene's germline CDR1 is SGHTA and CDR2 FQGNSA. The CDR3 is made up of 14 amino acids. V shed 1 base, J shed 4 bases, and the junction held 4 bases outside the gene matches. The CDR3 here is CASSLGEGLYEQYF. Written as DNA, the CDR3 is TGTGCCAGCAGCTTAGGGGAGGGGCTGTACGAGCAGTACTTC.

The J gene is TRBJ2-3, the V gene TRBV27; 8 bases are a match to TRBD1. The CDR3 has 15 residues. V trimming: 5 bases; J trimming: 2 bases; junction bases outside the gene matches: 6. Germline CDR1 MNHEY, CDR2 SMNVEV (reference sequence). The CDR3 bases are TGTGCCAGCAGTCCGTCGACAGGGGTCACAGATACGCAGTATTTT. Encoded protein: CASSPSTGVTDTQYF.

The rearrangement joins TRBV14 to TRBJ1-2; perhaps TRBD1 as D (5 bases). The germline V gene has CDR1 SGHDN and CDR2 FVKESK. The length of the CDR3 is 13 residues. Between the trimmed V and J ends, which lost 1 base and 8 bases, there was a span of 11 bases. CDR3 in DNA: TGTGCCAGCAGCCAAGGAGGGGCGGGAGGCTACACCTTC. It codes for CASSQGGAGGYTF.

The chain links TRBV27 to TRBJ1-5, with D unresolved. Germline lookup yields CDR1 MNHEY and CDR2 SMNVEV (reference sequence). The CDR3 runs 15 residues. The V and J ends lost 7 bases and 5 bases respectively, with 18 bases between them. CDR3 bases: TGTGCCAGCATGGAGGCGAATCATCCGTATCAGCCCCAGCATTTT. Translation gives CASMEANHPYQPQHF.

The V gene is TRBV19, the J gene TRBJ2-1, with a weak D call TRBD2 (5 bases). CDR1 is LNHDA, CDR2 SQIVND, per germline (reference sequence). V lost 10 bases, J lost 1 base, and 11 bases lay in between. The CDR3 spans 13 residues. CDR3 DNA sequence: TGTGCCATTTCACGGGGTTCCTACAATGAGCAGTTCTTC. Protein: CAISRGSYNEQFF. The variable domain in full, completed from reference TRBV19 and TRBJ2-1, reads DGGITQSPKYLFRKEGQNVTLSCEQNLNHDAMYWYRQDPGQGLRLIYYSQIVNDFQKGDIAEGYSVSREKKESFPLTVTSAQKNPTAFYLCAISRGSYNEQFFGPGTRLTVL.

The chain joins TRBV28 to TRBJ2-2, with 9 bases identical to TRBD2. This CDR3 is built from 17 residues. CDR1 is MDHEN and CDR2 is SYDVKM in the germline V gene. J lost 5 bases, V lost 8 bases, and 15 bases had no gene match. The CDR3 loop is CASSYPGGRARTGELFF. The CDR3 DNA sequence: TGTGCCAGCTCCTACCCCGGCGGGAGGGCTCGTACCGGGGAGCTGTTTTTT.

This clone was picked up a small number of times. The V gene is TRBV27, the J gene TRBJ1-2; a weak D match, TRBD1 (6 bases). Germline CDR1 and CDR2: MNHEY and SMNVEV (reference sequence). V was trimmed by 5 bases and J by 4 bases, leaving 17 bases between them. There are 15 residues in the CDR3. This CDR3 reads CASSLTGPRGYGYTF. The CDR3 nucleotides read TGTGCCAGCAGTCTCACAGGGCCCAGGGGCTATGGCTACACCTTC.